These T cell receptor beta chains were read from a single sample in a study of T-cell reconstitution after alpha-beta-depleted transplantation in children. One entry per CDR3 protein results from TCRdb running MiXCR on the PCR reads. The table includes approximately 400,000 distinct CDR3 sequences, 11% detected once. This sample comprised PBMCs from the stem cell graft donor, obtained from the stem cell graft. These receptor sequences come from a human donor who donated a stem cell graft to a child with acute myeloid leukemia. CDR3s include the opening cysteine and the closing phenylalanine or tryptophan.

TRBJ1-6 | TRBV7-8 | CASSFRDAYNSPLHF
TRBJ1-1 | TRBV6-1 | CASSRSGTANTEAFF
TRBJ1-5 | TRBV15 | CATSNQVPPQPQHF
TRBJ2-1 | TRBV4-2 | CASSQDSPGSSYNEQFF
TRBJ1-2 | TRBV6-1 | CASSARDRGDGYTF
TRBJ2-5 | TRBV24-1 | CATSDRGEGETQYF
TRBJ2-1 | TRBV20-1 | CSARDRTYNEQFF
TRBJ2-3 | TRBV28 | CATKTGGTDTQYF
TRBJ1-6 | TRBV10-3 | CAISEAEGSWGNSPLHF
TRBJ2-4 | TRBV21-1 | CASSKEVTLRNIQYF
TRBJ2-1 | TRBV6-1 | CASSEDLGYNEQFF
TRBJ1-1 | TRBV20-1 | CSVWTGDTEAFF
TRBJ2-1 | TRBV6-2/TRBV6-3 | CASSLSGSPPAGEQFF
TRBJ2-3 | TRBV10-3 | CAISEPARGDTQYF
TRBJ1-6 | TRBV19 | CASSNSGQGPPLHF
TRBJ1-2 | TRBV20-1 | CSARTGYGYTF
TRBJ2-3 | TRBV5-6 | CASSGGLAVITDTQYF
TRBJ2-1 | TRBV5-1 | CASSLSTSGRREQFF
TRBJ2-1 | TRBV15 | CATSTGGWGGLDNEQFF
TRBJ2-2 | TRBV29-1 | CSVDRGQATGELFF
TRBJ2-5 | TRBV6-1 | CASRTGQKETQYF
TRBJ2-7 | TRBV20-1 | CSARGSSGRRGEQYF
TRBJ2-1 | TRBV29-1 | CSVEAATSGSHWNEQFF
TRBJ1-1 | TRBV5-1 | CASSLIGYTEAFF
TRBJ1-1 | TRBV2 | CASQATGDTEAFF
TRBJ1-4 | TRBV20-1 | CSAREAGQVPEKLFF
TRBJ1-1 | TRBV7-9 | CASSLREAFF
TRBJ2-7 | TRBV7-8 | CASSLVASQSSYEQYF
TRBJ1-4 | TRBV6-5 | CASSYLRTELNEKLFF
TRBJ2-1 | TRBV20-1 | CSARGQGVNEQFF
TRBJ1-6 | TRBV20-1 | CSATGLGSPLHF
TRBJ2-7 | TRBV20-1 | CSAINMGESPLEQYF
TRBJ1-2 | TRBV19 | CASSINGQYNYGYTF
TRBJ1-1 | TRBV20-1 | CSARGTLNTEAFF
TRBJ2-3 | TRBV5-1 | CASSPKGLAGGDTDTQYF
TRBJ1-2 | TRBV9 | CASSVGEGYTF
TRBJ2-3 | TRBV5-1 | CASSLEASGRSDTQYF
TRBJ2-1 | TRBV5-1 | CASSITGTSGAIRQFF
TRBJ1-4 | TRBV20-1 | CSASDGQPNEKLFF